A single T cell receptor (beta chain) is shown here with its context. The antigen remains undetermined. Trimming left V 3 bases short and J 9 bases short, with 12 bases between. The CDR3 length is 12 residues. Germline-derived CDR1 and CDR2 are SGDLS and YYNGEE. These data belong to a study of STAT3 mutations in large granular lymphocyte leukemia. Study-level information: Canonical activating STAT3 mutations were detected in roughly half of the longitudinally sequenced T-LGLL patients. Whole-study results and caveats: TCR clonotype switching after therapy occurred in about 30% of the 18 patients. In T-cell large granular lymphocyte leukemia, about half of patients showed multiple immunodominant subclonotypes. Differing intervals and regimens complicate linking therapy response to clone burden.

This table comes from immunoSEQ multiplex PCR, and its TCRdb copy is limited to in-frame clones, with some not included. The data contain 20,000 to 30,000 clones, 94% of them singletons. The rearrangement joins TRBV9 to TRBJ1-2; D perhaps matches TRBD1 (5 bases). This sequence was found in a man in his forties with T-cell large granular lymphocyte leukemia. Some clones in this sample may be carry-over from other donors' samples. Material: peripheral blood mononuclear cells. CDR3 DNA: TGTGCCAGCAGCGCTACACCAGGGAGCTACACCTTC. It encodes CASSATPGSYTF.